This TCR beta chain was obtained from a study of CD8+ T cells in alopecia areata. Points from the study as a whole: Lesional scalp exceeded normal scalp in clonality, especially in alopecia totalis/universalis. In scalp samples, resident alphabeta T cells of normal skin are also sequenced.

With regard to this clone: Its target is unknown.

Reverse transcribed after extraction, RNA yielded cDNA as the sequencing template. Assay: immunoSEQ multiplex PCR; the TCRdb copy retains only in-frame clones and omits some. The sample lists over 150,000 clones, roughly 50% occurring once. From PBMCs, CD4+ and CD8+ T cells were sorted. Sequencing was performed on CD8+ T cells sorted from blood. This TCR came from a human donor in good health.

This CDR3 reads CASSLDRTGMNTEAFF. As DNA, the CDR3 is TGTGCCAGCAGCTTAGATCGTACGGGTATGAACACTGAAGCTTTCTTT. The chain carries TRBV7-6 and TRBJ1-1; D remains ambiguous. Trimming cost V 1 base and J 0 bases, with 12 bases left between them. Germline loops: CDR1 SGHVS, CDR2 FNYEAQ. The CDR3 spans 16 residues.